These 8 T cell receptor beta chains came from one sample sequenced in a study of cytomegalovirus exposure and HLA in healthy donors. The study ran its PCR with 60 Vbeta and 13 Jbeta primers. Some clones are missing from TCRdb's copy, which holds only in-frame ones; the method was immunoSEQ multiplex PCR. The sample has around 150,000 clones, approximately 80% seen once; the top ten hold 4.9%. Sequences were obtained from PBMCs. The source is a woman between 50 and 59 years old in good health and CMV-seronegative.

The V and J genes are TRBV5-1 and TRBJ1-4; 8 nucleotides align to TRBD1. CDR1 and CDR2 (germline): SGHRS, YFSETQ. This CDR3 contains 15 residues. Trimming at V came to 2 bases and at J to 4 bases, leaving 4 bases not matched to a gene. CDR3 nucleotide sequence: TGCGCCAGCAGCTTTGGACAGGGAAATAATGAAAAACTGTTTTTT. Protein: CASSFGQGNNEKLFF.

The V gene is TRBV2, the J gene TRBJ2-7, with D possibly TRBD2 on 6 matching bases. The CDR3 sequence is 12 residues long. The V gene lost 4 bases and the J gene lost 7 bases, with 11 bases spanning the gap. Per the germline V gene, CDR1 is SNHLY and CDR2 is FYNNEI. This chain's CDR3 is CASSGPAGEQYF. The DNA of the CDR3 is TGTGCCAGCAGTGGTCCCGCGGGAGAGCAGTACTTC. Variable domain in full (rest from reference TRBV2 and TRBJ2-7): EPEVTQTPSHQVTQMGQEVILRCVPISNHLYFYWYRQILGQKVEFLVSFYNNEISEKSEIFDDQFSVERPDGSNFTLKIRSTKLEDSAMYFCASSGPAGEQYFGPGTRLTVT.

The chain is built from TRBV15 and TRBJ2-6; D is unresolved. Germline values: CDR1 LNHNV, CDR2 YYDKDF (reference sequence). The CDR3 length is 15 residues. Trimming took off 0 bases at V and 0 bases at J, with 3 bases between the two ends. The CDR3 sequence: CATSRELSGANVLTF. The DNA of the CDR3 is TGTGCCACCAGCAGAGAACTCTCTGGGGCCAACGTCCTGACTTTC.

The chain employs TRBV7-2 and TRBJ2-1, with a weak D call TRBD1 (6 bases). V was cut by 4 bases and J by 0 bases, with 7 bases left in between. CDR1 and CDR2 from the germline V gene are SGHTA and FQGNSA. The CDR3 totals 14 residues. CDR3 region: CASSSTGSYNEQFF. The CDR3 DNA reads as TGTGCCAGCAGCTCGACAGGCTCCTACAATGAGCAGTTCTTC.

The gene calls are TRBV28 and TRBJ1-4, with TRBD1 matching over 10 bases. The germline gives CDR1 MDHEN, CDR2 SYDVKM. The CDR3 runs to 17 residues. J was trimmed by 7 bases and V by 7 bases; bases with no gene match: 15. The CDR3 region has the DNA TGTGCCAGCAATCCAATACTCCGGGACAGGGGAGGTGAAAAACTGTTTTTT. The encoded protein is CASNPILRDRGGEKLFF.

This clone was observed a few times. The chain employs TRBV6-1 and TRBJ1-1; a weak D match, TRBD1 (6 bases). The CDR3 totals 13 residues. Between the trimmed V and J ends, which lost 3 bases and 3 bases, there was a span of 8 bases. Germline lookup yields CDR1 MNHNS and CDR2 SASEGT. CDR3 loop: CASSERGYTEAFF. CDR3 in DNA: TGTGCCAGCAGTGAGAGGGGGTACACTGAAGCTTTCTTT.

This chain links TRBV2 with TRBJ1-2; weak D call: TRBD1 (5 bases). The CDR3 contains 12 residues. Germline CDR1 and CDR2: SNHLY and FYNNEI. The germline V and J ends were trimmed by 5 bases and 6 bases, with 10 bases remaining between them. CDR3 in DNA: TGTGCCAGCAGTTTAAGGGGCGATGGCTACACCTTC. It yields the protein CASSLRGDGYTF.

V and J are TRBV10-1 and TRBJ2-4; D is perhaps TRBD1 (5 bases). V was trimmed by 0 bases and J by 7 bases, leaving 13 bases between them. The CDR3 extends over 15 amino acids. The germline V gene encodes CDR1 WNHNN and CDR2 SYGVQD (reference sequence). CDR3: CASSESGQGRNIQYF. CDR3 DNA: TGCGCCAGCAGTGAGTCAGGGCAGGGAAGGAACATTCAGTACTTC.